Presented here are 16 T cell receptor beta chains from one specimen sequenced in a study of response to subunit inactivated influenza vaccine. TCRdb itself ran the RT-PCR reads through MiXCR, one entry per CDR3 protein. The sample lists roughly 700,000 distinct CDR3 sequences; more than 15% were seen once. The sample in question was PBMCs from blood, obtained roughly 12 days after vaccination. The receptors originated from a middle-aged man who received an inactivated influenza vaccine.

This clonotype showed up just a few times. The V and J genes are TRBV3-1 and TRBJ2-7; either TRBD1 or TRBD2 may supply D (7 bases each). This CDR3 comprises 17 residues. Trimming removed 3 bases at V and 5 bases at J, with 23 bases between. Germline-derived CDR1 and CDR2 are LGHDT and YNNKEL (reference sequence). The CDR3 region has the DNA TGTGCCAGCAGCCATTGGCTCGCCAGGGGGGGGTCCCACGAGCAGTACTTC. Protein sequence: CASSHWLARGGSHEQYF.

In its sample, this clonotype was seen a few times. The CDR3 reads CASSYLGVNVDTGELFF. DNA for the CDR3: TGTGCCAGCAGTTATCTCGGTGTTAATGTGGACACCGGGGAGCTGTTTTTT. This chain links TRBV6-2 or TRBV6-3 with TRBJ2-2; D remains ambiguous. Germline lookup yields CDR1 MNHEY and CDR2 SVGEGT. This CDR3 has 17 amino acids. Between the trimmed V and J ends, which lost 3 bases and 3 bases, there was a span of 17 bases.

The chain is built from TRBV20-1 and TRBJ2-5; weak D call: TRBD1 (5 bases). CDR3 length: 13 residues. Trimming took 1 base from V and 8 from J, leaving 14 bases between them. Germline V gene sequence: CDR1 DFQATT, CDR2 SNEGSKA (reference sequence). Here the CDR3 DNA reads TGCAGTGCTAGAGTGCAGGACAAGAGAACCCAGTACTTC. This gives the protein CSARVQDKRTQYF.

The chain recombines TRBV19 with TRBJ1-5; D remains ambiguous. The V end was cut by 7 bases, the J end by 1 base, with 23 bases between. The CDR3 consists of 18 residues. Germline V gives CDR1 LNHDA, CDR2 SQIVND (reference sequence). The CDR3 nucleotides are TGTGCCAGTAACAAAAAAAAGGAGGAGGTCTTGAGCAATCAGCCCCAGCATTTT. It yields the protein CASNKKKEEVLSNQPQHF.

This chain links TRBV2 with TRBJ2-7; 11 bases match TRBD1. The CDR3 runs to 14 residues. In germline, CDR1 is SNHLY, CDR2 FYNNEI. J gave up 2 bases and V 6 bases, and 3 bases lay outside the gene matches. CDR3 region: CASSKDRGPYEQYF. DNA for the CDR3: TGTGCCAGCAGCAAGGACAGGGGGCCCTACGAGCAGTACTTC.

This clonotype appeared a few times. The rearrangement joins TRBV29-1 to TRBJ2-3; TRBD1 agrees at 11 bases. The CDR3 is 15 residues long. Germline V gene lookup returns CDR1 SQVTM and CDR2 ANQGSEA. V lost 5 bases, J lost 0 bases, and 4 bases stayed unmatched. The CDR3 DNA follows: TGCAGCGTTCGGGACAGGGGGAAGAGCACAGATACGCAGTATTTT. It encodes CSVRDRGKSTDTQYF.

This clonotype was detected only a few times. The rearrangement links TRBV6-5 to TRBJ2-1; D may match TRBD1 or TRBD2 (5 bases each). V was trimmed by 0 bases and J by 12 bases, leaving 9 bases between them. The CDR3 covers 12 residues. Per the germline V gene, CDR1 is MNHEY and CDR2 is SVGAGI. CDR3 in amino acids: CASSYSKGTQFF. CDR3 bases: TGTGCCAGCAGTTACTCGAAGGGGACGCAGTTCTTC.

The rearrangement uses TRBV19 and TRBJ1-5, with 7 bases fitting TRBD1. Trimming took 5 bases from V and 5 from J; bases not matched to a gene: 6. In germline, CDR1 is LNHDA, CDR2 SQIVND (reference sequence). CDR3 size: 14 residues. For the CDR3, the DNA is TGTGCCAGTAGTGAGGGACAGCCTTATCAGCCCCAGCATTTT. Its protein is CASSEGQPYQPQHF.

This clonotype was found a few times. This chain joins TRBV19 and TRBJ1-1; 7 bases line up with TRBD1. Germline-derived CDR1 and CDR2 are LNHDA and SQIVND (reference sequence). V gave up 5 bases and J gave up 3 bases; unmatched junction bases: 3. The CDR3 has 13 amino acids. This CDR3 reads CASSATGDTEAFF. The CDR3 nucleotides read TGTGCCAGTAGTGCCACAGGGGACACTGAAGCTTTCTTT.

V gene TRBV7-8 combines with J gene TRBJ2-2; tentative D call: TRBD1 (6 bases). V was clipped by 3 bases and J by 5 bases, with 19 bases between them. The CDR3 is 17 residues long. Per the germline V gene, CDR1 is SGHVS and CDR2 is FQNEAQ. The CDR3 is CASSFSRDYRVTGELFF. The DNA of the CDR3 is TGTGCCAGCAGCTTTTCACGCGACTACAGGGTAACCGGGGAGCTGTTTTTT.

The chain combines TRBV7-3 with TRBJ2-2; TRBD2 matches at 14 bases. The CDR3 loop spans 17 amino acids. Germline V gene lookup returns CDR1 SGHTA and CDR2 FQGTGA. V trimming: 2 bases; J trimming: 6 bases; junction bases outside the gene matches: 5. The CDR3 DNA is TGTGCCAGCAGCTTATCGGGACTAGCGGGAGTATCCGGGGAGCTGTTTTTT. It encodes CASSLSGLAGVSGELFF.

The chain employs TRBV3-1 and TRBJ2-2; the D gene could be TRBD1 or TRBD2 (7 bases each). Germline loops: CDR1 LGHDT, CDR2 YNNKEL (reference sequence). This CDR3 region has 17 residues. V was trimmed by 4 bases and J by 4 bases, leaving 19 bases between them. DNA of the CDR3: TGTGCCAGCAGCCGAAAGTCGACAGGGAGGGTCACCGGGGAGCTGTTTTTT. Protein product: CASSRKSTGRVTGELFF. The full variable domain, completed using reference TRBV3-1 and TRBJ2-2, is DTAVSQTPKYLVTQMGNDKSIKCEQNLGHDTMYWYKQDSKKFLKIMFSYNNKELIINETVPNRFSPKSPDKAHLNLHINSLELGDSAVYFCASSRKSTGRVTGELFFGEGSRLTVL.

This clonotype has more than one count but fewer than ten. V gene TRBV3-1 combines with J gene TRBJ2-5, with D perhaps TRBD1 or TRBD2 (5 bases each). The CDR3 totals 14 residues. The ends were cut back, 6 bases at V and 4 bases at J, with 15 bases in the middle. Germline V gives CDR1 LGHDT, CDR2 YNNKEL (reference sequence). CDR3 in DNA: TGTGCCAGCAGGAGGGGCAGTGTGGGAGAGACCCAGTACTTC. It codes for CASRRGSVGETQYF.

With respect to this clonotype: One end of the junction varies from germline; a read error may be responsible. The chain couples TRBV29-1 to TRBJ2-3; 7 bases agree with TRBD1. Looked up from germline, CDR1 is SQVTM and CDR2 is ANQGSEA. This CDR3 region has 17 residues. As DNA, the CDR3 is TGCAGCGCTGAAAGAAGAGTGGCTAGGGGGCGGGCAGATACGCAGTATTTT. The encoded protein is CSAERRVARGRADTQYF.

This chain links TRBV5-6 with TRBJ1-6; D is uncertain. Between the trimmed V and J ends, which lost 2 bases and 7 bases, there was a span of 10 bases. CDR1 SGHDT and CDR2 YYEEEE come from the germline V gene. The CDR3 sequence is 14 residues long. This CDR3 is CASSLPPGNSPLHF. For the CDR3, the DNA is TGTGCCAGCAGCTTACCGCCAGGAAATTCACCCCTCCACTTT. The complete variable domain, with remaining parts taken from reference TRBV5-6 and TRBJ1-6, reads DAGVTQSPTHLIKTRGQQVTLRCSPKSGHDTVSWYQQALGQGPQFIFQYYEEEERQRGNFPDRFSGHQFPNYSSELNVNALLLGDSALYLCASSLPPGNSPLHFGNGTRLTVT.

This CDR3 reads CASIGQGGTEAFF. The CDR3 region has the DNA TGTGCCAGCATCGGACAGGGAGGCACTGAAGCTTTCTTT. V and J are TRBV3-1 and TRBJ1-1; TRBD1 aligns across 8 bases. Germline V gene lookup returns CDR1 LGHDT and CDR2 YNNKEL (reference sequence). The CDR3 length is 13 residues. The ends lost 7 bases at V and 4 bases at J; junction bases unmatched: 5.